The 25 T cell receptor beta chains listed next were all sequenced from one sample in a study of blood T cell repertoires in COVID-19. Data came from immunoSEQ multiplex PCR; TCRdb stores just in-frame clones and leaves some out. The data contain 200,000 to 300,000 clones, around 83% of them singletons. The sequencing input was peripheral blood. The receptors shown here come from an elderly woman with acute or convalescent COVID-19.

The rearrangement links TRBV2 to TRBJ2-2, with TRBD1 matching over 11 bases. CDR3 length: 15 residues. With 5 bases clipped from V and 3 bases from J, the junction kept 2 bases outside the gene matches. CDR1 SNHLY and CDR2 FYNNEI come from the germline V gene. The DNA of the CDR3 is TGTGCCAGCAGTAGGACAGGGGGCGACACCGGGGAGCTGTTTTTT. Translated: CASSRTGGDTGELFF.

The CDR3 is CASSQSQRTTLPAEQYF. CDR3 in DNA: TGTGCCAGCAGCCAATCGCAGCGAACAACCCTCCCCGCCGAGCAGTACTTC. The V call is TRBV3-1 (or the pseudogene TRBV3-2), the J call TRBJ2-7; D is ambiguous. The CDR3 contains 17 residues. Germline CDR1 is LGHDT and CDR2 is YNNKEL (reference sequence). V was cut by 2 bases and J by 6 bases, with 23 bases left in between.

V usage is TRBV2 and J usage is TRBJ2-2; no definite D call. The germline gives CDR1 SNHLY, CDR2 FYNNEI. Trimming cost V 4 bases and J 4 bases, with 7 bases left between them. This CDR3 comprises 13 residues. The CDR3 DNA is TGTGCCAGCAGTGTTCTAACCACCGGGGAGCTGTTTTTT. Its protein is CASSVLTTGELFF.

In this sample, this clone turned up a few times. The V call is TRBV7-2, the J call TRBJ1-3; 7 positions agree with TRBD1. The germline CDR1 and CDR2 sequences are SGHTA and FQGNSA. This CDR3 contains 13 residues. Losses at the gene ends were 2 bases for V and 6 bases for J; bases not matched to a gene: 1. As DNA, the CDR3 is TGTGCCAGCAGCTTAACAGGGGTAAACACCATATATTTT. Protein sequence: CASSLTGVNTIYF.

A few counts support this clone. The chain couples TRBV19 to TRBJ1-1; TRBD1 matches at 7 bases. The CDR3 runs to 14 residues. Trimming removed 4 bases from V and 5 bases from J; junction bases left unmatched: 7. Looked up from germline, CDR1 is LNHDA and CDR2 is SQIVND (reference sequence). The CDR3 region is CASSTQGRGTEAFF. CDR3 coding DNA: TGTGCCAGTAGTACACAGGGGAGAGGGACTGAAGCTTTCTTT.

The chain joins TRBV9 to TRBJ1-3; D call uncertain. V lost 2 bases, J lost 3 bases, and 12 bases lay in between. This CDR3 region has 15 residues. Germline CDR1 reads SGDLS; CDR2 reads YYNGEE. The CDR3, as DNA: TGTGCCAGCAGCGTGAACTGGGGAGGTGGAAACACCATATATTTT. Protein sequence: CASSVNWGGGNTIYF.

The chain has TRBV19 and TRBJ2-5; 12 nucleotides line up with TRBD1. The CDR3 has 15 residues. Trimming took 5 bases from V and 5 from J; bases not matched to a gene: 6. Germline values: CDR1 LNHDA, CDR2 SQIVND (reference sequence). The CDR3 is CASSFRDRGLETQYF. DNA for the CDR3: TGTGCCAGTAGTTTCCGGGACAGGGGGCTGGAGACCCAGTACTTC.

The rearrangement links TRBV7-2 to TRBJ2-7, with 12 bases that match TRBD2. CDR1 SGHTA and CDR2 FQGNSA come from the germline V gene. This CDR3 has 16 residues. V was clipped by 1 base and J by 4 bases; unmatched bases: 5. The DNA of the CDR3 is TGTGCCAGCAGCTTAGGAACTAGCGGGGGGACTTACGAGCAGTACTTC. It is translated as CASSLGTSGGTYEQYF.

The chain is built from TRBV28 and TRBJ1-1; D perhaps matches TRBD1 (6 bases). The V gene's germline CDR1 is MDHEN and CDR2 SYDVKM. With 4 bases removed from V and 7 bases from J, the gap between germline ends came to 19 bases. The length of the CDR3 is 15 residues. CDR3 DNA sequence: TGTGCCAGCAGTTCACAGGGTAGGTACTACGGTGAAGCTTTCTTT. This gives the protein CASSSQGRYYGEAFF.

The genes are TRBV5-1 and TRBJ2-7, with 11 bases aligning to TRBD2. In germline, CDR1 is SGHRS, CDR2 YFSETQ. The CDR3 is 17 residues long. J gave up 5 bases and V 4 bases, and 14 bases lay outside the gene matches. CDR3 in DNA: TGCGCCAGCAGCCCTTGGGGTAGCGGGGGGGATATCAACGAGCAGTACTTC. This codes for CASSPWGSGGDINEQYF.

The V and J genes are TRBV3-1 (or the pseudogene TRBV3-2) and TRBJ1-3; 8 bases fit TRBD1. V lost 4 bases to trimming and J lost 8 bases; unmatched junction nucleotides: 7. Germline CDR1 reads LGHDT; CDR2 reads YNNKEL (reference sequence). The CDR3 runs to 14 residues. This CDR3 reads CASSPRQGAYTIYF. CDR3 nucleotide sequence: TGTGCCAGCAGCCCCCGGCAGGGGGCGTACACCATATATTTT.

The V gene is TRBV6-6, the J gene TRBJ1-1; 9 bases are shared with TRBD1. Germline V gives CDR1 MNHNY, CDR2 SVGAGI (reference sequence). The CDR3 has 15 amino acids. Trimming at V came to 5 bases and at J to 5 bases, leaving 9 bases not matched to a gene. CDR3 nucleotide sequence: TGTGCCAGCAGTCTCAAACAGGGGGCCTATACTGAAGCTTTCTTT. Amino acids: CASSLKQGAYTEAFF.

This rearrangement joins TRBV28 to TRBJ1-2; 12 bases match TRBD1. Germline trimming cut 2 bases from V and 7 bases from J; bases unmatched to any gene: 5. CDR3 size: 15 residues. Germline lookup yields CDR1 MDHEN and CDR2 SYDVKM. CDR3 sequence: CASSLPGTGGFGYTF. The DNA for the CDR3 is TGTGCCAGCAGTTTACCCGGGACAGGGGGCTTTGGCTACACCTTC.

Written as DNA, the CDR3 is TGCAGTGCTAGTTCGGGGATTTCCTACGAGCAGTACTTC. Its protein is CSASSGISYEQYF. The genes are TRBV20-1 and TRBJ2-7; D is perhaps TRBD2 (5 bases). CDR1 and CDR2 (germline): DFQATT, SNEGSKA (reference sequence). The CDR3 spans 13 residues. The V end was cut by 3 bases, the J end by 1 base, with 10 bases between.

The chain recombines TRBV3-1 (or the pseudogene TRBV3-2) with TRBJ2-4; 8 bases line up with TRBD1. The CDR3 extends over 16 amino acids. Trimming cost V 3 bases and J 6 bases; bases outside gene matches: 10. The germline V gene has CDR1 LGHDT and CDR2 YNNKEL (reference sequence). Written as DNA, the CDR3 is TGTGCCAGCAGCCAGGCTCAGGGGACAGGCGGAAACATTCAGTACTTC. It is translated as CASSQAQGTGGNIQYF.

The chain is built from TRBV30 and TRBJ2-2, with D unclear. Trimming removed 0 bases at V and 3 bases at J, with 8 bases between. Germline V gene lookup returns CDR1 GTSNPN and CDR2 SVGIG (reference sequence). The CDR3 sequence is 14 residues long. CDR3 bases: TGTGCCTGGAGTGTAGTCAGCGACACCGGGGAGCTGTTTTTT. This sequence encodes CAWSVVSDTGELFF.

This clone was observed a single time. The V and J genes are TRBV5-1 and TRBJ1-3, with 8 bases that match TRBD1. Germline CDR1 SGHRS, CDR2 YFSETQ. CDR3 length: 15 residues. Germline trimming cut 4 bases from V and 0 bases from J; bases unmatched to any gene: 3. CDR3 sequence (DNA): TGCGCCAGCAGCCAAGGACAGGGCTCTGGAAACACCATATATTTT. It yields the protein CASSQGQGSGNTIYF.

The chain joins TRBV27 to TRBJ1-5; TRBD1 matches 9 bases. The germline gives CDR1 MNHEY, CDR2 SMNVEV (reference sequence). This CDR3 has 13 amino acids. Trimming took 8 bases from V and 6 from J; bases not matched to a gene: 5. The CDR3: CASSGQGFQPQHF. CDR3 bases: TGTGCCAGCTCCGGACAGGGGTTTCAGCCCCAGCATTTT.

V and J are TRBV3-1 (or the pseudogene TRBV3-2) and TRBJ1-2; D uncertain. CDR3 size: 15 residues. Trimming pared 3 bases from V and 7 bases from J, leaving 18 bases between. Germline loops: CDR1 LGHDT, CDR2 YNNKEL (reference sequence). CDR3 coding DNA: TGTGCCAGCAGCCAGGAACCCCTCCGCCGCGGTGGCTACACCTTC. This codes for CASSQEPLRRGGYTF.

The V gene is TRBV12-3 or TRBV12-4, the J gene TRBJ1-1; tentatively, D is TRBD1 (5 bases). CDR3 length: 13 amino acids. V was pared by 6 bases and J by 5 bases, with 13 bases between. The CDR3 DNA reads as TGTGCCAGCAGACCCCAGGGTAGAACTGAAGCTTTCTTT. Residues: CASRPQGRTEAFF.

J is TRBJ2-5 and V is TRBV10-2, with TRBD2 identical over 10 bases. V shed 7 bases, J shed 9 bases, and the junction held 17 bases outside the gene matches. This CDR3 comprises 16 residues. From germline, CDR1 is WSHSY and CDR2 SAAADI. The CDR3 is CASTLGLAAAGWPQYF. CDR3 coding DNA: TGCGCCAGCACCCTAGGACTAGCGGCGGCAGGGTGGCCCCAGTACTTC.

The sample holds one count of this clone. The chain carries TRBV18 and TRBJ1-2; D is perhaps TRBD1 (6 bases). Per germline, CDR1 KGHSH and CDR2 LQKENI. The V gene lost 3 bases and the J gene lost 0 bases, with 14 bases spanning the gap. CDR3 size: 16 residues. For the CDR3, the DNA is TGTGCCAGCTCACCTTTGACAGGAGAAGCTAACTATGGCTACACCTTC. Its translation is CASSPLTGEANYGYTF.

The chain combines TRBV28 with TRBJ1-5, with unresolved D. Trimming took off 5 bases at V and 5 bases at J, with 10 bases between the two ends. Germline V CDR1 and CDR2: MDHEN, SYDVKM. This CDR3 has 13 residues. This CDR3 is CASSPPGYQPQHF. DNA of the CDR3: TGTGCCAGCAGTCCCCCGGGGTATCAGCCCCAGCATTTT.

The CDR3 nucleotides are TGTGCCAGCACTCAGGGGGCCTCTGGAAACACCATATATTTT. It is translated as CASTQGASGNTIYF. The genes are TRBV7-8 and TRBJ1-3, with 8 bases that match TRBD1. The germline V gene has CDR1 SGHVS and CDR2 FQNEAQ. CDR3 length equals 14 residues. J gave up 0 bases and V 7 bases, and 2 bases lay outside the gene matches. The full variable domain, completed using reference TRBV7-8 and TRBJ1-3, is GAGVSQSPRYKVAKRGQDVALRCDPISGHVSLFWYQQALGQGPEFLTYFQNEAQLDKSGLPSDRFFAERPEGSVSTLKIQRTQQEDSAVYLCASTQGASGNTIYFGEGSWLTVV.

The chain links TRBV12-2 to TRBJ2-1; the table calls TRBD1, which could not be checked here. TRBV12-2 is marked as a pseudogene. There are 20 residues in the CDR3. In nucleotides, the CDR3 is TGTGCAAGTCGCTTAGGTTGTCTGTTATCGACAGGGTCCTTTTACAATGAGCAGTTCTTC. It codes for CASRLGCLLSTGSFYNEQFF.